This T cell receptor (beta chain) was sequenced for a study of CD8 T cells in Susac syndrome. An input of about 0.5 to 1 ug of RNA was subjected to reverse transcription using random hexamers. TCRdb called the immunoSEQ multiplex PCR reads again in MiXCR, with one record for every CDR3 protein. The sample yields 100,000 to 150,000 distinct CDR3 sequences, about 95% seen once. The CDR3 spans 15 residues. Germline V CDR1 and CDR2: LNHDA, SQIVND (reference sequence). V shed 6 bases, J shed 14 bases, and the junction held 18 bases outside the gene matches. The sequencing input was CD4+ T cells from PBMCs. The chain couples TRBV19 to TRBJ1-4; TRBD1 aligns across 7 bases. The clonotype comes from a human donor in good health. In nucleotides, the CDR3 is TGTGCCAGTAGCCGTCAGACAGGGATGTTGTCAGAGCTGTTTTTT. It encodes CASSRQTGMLSELFF.